Included here is one T cell receptor (beta chain) sequence, with context. Its antigen is unidentified. TCRB transcripts that were expressed got sequenced, as all of the isolated RNA had been reverse transcribed. Generated by immunoSEQ multiplex PCR, the TCRdb table keeps only in-frame clones and is missing some. The sample holds roughly 240,000 clones; over 65% are singletons and the top ten take about 0.05%. This specimen comes from a study of beta chain features in type 1 diabetes. CD4+ naive, central memory, regulatory and stem cell-like memory cells were sorted via CD45RO/CCR7/CD25/CD127/CD95/CD27. The CDR3 loop spans 13 amino acids. CDR1 is LNHNV, CDR2 YYDKDF, per germline (reference sequence). V was pared by 8 bases and J by 2 bases, with 9 bases between. General observations from the study: The study found moderately but significantly shorter TCRB CDR3s in all four CD4+ subsets of Type 1 diabetes patients.

The V and J genes are TRBV15 and TRBJ2-2, with D perhaps matching TRBD1 (5 bases). The sequencing sample was made of naive CD4+ T cells from blood. The origin of this receptor is a man in his thirties or forties in good health. The CDR3 spells CATGQGNTGELFF. The CDR3 DNA reads as TGTGCCACCGGGCAGGGAAACACCGGGGAGCTGTTTTTT.